Given below is one TCR beta chain in context. It lacks a known antigen. The sample holds no much larger clone one base away, and base qualities are not on file. The data originate from a study of cytomegalovirus exposure and HLA in healthy donors (dated by TCRdb to about 2017). About the investigation overall: According to an earlier analysis of several hundred of the donors, some 170 million T cells yielded some 110 million unique TCR beta sequences and about 300 Gb of sequence data. Around 330 gigabases of sequencing data and approximately 92 million unique TCR sequences made up an early release that covered under 750 HLA-typed donors. Of the 350 to 450 genotyped donors, less than 85% were placed in the genetic ancestry cluster associated with self-reported Caucasian donors. The aim of the study was to test whether cataloging public T cell receptors could identify signatures of past pathogen exposure. The T cell repertoires of 700 or so subjects were profiled by immunosequencing and related to cytomegalovirus serostatus. Besides the first cohort of some 670 subjects, a separate validation cohort made up of 120 different subjects was used. The study combined high-throughput TCR immunosequencing, statistical association of individual TCRs with disease status, and machine learning to predict cytomegalovirus infection status. A later analysis re-examined previously published TCR beta repertoires from 500 to 700 donors and added high-resolution HLA genotyping to investigate patterns of TCR occurrence. The later analysis used no new phenotypic data to find candidate immune exposures, relying instead on TCR beta sequences and their occurrence across donors. In an earlier analysis of roughly 540 of the donors, high-throughput TCR beta sequencing was used to judge whether each TCR beta V gene segment behaved as functional or pseudogenic. Alongside the repertoire data, information on donor age, sex, ethnicity and CMV serostatus was compiled. A later genetic analysis took genome-wide SNP genotypes for about 55% of the roughly 700 donors and used that subset as a discovery cohort. Every repertoire in the discovery cohort had been generated on one and the same sequencing platform. Class I and class II HLA loci were covered by the typing at four-digit resolution. The number of donors typed differed by locus, with roughly 620-640 for A, B, C, DRB1 and DQB1, about 500 for DQA1, 600 to 610 for DPA1, and some 450 for DPB1. Four to six DR-DQ haplotypes were handled as single units for association and clustering, since linkage in the cohort was strong. Among about 370 genotyped donors of the cohort, an average of around 250,000 unique TCR beta nucleotide sequences was sequenced per donor, of which about 20% were non-productive. General findings and caveats noted by the study authors: Because the 87-base-pair reads could not distinguish some IMGT-functional V segments, including TRBV6-2 and TRBV6-3, those segments were excluded. According to a later analysis, most CMV-associated TCR beta chains appeared to be HLA-restricted, and the HLA associations seemed to be driven largely by CMV exposure. A cluster of highly shared sequence variants was judged likely to represent a technical artifact of the sequencing pipeline. Only TCR beta chains were sequenced in this cohort, and the absence of alpha or paired-chain data limited detectable features. A later genetic analysis associated a missense DCLRE1C variant with V-gene and J-gene trimming of TCR beta chains, and an independent cohort replicated the association. In an earlier analysis of 450 to 750 of the donors, most TCR beta V segments appeared in productive rearrangements about 87% or about 30% of the time, broadly matching IMGT annotations. Strong co-occurrence of HLA alleles, especially DR and DQ, made assigning TCR associations to individual alleles difficult. In the study, 150 to 200 TCR beta chains were listed as associated with cytomegalovirus. A few of the identified cytomegalovirus-associated TCR beta chains were confirmed in vitro to be specific for cytomegalovirus antigens. It was suggested by the authors that the approach could potentially be generalized to other disease states and immunological phenotypes. A further reported finding was that TCR beta sequences accurately predicted the HLA-A and HLA-B alleles for most subjects in the first cohort. In a later analysis, the rate of TCR association differed among HLA loci, with DRB1 alleles having the most associated TCRs and HLA-C alleles having the fewest. Several of the top co-occurrence clusters appeared to be linked to parvovirus B19, influenza, CMV and Epstein-Barr virus, according to a later analysis. In a later analysis, HLA-associated TCR beta chains were found to be more clonally expanded and to have lower generation probabilities than equally common non-associated chains. Cytomegalovirus status was reported to be diagnosed by the classifier with high specificity and sensitivity in both the original and validation cohorts. Because counts were too low, approximately 15 rarely observed V segments, including chromosome 9 orphons, were excluded from the earlier analysis of several hundred of the donors. Correlated functional status among segregating V segments might reflect linkage disequilibrium, but an unknown experimental factor could not be ruled out. For the cohort, immune exposure information was limited to CMV serostatus. Presence/absence analyses assumed roughly uniform sequencing depth across donors, an assumption that may not hold. A later analysis associated about 16,000 TCR beta sequences with specific HLA alleles at a false discovery rate of 0.05. HLA typing was unavailable for some donors at each locus, so association tests used only the typed subset. Most TCR sequences were seen in very few donors, while some public TCRs were found in many individuals. A later genetic analysis reported fewer N-insertions in productive TCRs among donors in an Asian-associated ancestry cluster than the roughly 700-donor mean.

Library preparation was by the immunoSEQ multiplex PCR assay. For the multiplex PCR, a mixture combining 60 forward primers for TCR Vbeta segments and 13 reverse primers for TCR Jbeta segments was used. The CDR3 region of rearranged TCR beta genes was amplified from genomic DNA with a multiplex PCR assay. The Illumina HiSeq System was used to sequence the amplified TCR beta libraries as 87-base-pair reads. The study's own analysis went as follows. A later analysis counted approximately 74 million unique TCR beta chains across the 600 to 850 repertoires, and roughly 11 million of these chains were shared by at least two donors. To remove PCR and sequencing errors, raw reads were error-corrected and collapsed into unique sequences using a nearest-neighbor algorithm that merged closely related sequences. V, D and J gene segments were assigned by aligning CDR3 sequences to IMGT reference sequences. For a sequence to be retained, at least a six-nucleotide match to both a V gene segment and a J gene segment was required. Rearrangements were classified as productive when the CDR3 lacked stop codons and remained in frame with V and J, and all other rearrangements were classified as non-productive. CDR3 was defined by IMGT convention, running from the second conserved V-encoded cysteine to the conserved J-encoded phenylalanine. The earlier analysis of a few hundred of the donors excluded sequences that lacked an unambiguous match to a single V gene segment. An earlier analysis of some 500 of the donors classified V segments as functional when productive rearrangements were above 56.7% and as segregating when the standard deviation between donors was above 5%. To diagnose cytomegalovirus status from the catalog of TCR beta chain sequences, a statistical classification framework was built. A later analysis assigned V and J genes by comparing TCR nucleotide sequences with IMGT/GENE-DB human TR gene sequences. Using the TCRdist pipeline, a later analysis assigned CDR3 sequences along with most-parsimonious VDJ recombination scenarios. A later analysis defined each TCR beta chain by its CDR3 amino acid sequence plus V-gene family, and excluded reads lacking a unique V-gene family. As a way to deal with suspected cross-contamination and a sequencing artifact, a later analysis dropped 500 to 700 nucleotide sequences that were highly shared and had low generation probability. In a later analysis, a clonal expansion index was calculated for each public chain from normalized within-repertoire ranks of inferred template counts. A later analysis computed generation probabilities with a VDJ recombination model fitted to out-of-frame rearrangements, and checked the results against IGoR. A later analysis scored TCR-TCR, TCR-HLA and TCR-CMV co-occurrence with hypergeometric tests, applying a repertoire-size bias correction to TCR pairs. False discovery rates were estimated in a later analysis by permuting HLA or CMV assignments 20 times. In a later analysis, co-occurring TCRs were grouped using DBSCAN, and TCRdist sequence similarity was added for clustering within HLA-allele-positive subsets. For co-occurrence clustering, repertoires with fewer than 30,000 or more than 120,000 public chains were excluded, along with five or six repertoires with anomalous nucleotide sharing. The table was pulled from immuneACCESS by TCRdb, which kept in-frame rearrangements only. Such tables lose some clones; where checked, under half of the loss comes from unresolved V genes, and the rest has no known cause. V, J and clone size were drawn from that table, and D and trimming were deduced from the DNA. The sample table contains 110,000 to 150,000 clones; only one count was recorded for approximately 81% of them. 3.5% to 4.5% of the sample goes to the ten largest clones.

In total, 630 or so healthy bone marrow donors made up the cohort. At the time of sampling, every cohort member was nominally healthy, though immune exposures that went unrecorded were likely present. The donor tested CMV seropositive and was one of the 289 seropositive cohort members. Each donor provided a peripheral blood sample, and peripheral blood mononuclear cells were used for TCR beta sequencing. Genomic DNA extraction from the blood cell samples was performed with the Qiagen DNeasy Blood Extraction Kit. The CDR3 starts with the cysteine, ends with the phenylalanine, and has 14 residues. CDR3 DNA only is kept here, 42 bases in frame from base 1. CDR1 and CDR2, per the germline V gene (reference sequence), are LNHDA and SQIVND. V loses 10 bases of germline sequence and J loses 0 bases, and the interval between the two ends is 12 bases.

The TCR originated in a woman aged 40 to 55 in good health and CMV-seropositive. What was sequenced was PBMCs. Here the chain combines TRBV19 and TRBJ2-2, and TRBD2 may be the D gene, going by 6 matching bases. The CDR3 region: CATRRTTNTGELFF. Here is the DNA: TGTGCCACCCGAAGGACTACGAACACCGGGGAGCTGTTTTTT.